The 20 T cell receptor beta chains below come from one sample, sequenced in a study of T cells in Graves' hyperthyroidism and ophthalmopathy. Amplification yielded TCR beta CDR3 regions, with RNA transcripts as the source. First-round RT-PCR of the TCR CDR3 relied on the HTBI primer set. TCRdb re-called the multiplex PCR reads with MiXCR, one entry per CDR3 protein. The profile shows 550,000 to 600,000 distinct CDR3 sequences, roughly 50% of them singletons. The sample comprised peripheral blood or thyroid tissue (not recorded which). The source is an adult woman with Graves' disease, either hyperthyroidism or ophthalmopathy (not recorded which).

The CDR3 spells CASTPRSPSAAQYF. CDR3 sequence (DNA): TGTGCCAGCACCCCTCGCTCCCCGTCGGCGGCCCAGTACTTC. The V call is TRBV6-5, the J call TRBJ2-5; no firm D call. With 7 bases removed from V and 9 bases from J, the gap between germline ends came to 21 bases. From germline, CDR1 is MNHEY and CDR2 SVGAGI. There are 14 residues in the CDR3.

Regarding this clonotype: A single base separates this from a much larger clone, so it may be a read error. V usage is TRBV19 and J usage is TRBJ2-2; 9 nucleotides line up with TRBD1. The germline V gene encodes CDR1 LNHDA and CDR2 SQIVND (reference sequence). This CDR3 contains 17 residues. CDR3 nucleotide sequence: TGTGCCAGTAGTCTCACGCCCGACAGGGGGAACGCCGGGGAGCTGTTTTTT. Amino acids: CASSLTPDRGNAGELFF.

This chain connects TRBV7-9 to TRBJ2-5; maybe TRBD2 (7 bases). With 6 bases removed from V and 5 bases from J, the gap between germline ends came to 16 bases. There are 14 residues in the CDR3. Germline CDR1 is SEHNR and CDR2 is FQNEAQ (reference sequence). CDR3 DNA: TGTGCCAGCAGTCAATACGGGGGGCTGGAGACCCAGTACTTC. Amino acids: CASSQYGGLETQYF.

This clonotype was counted many times. The CDR3 loop reads CASSYSSGWYGYTF. For the CDR3, the DNA is TGTGCCAGCAGTTACTCGAGTGGATGGTATGGCTACACCTTC. The chain recombines TRBV6-6 with TRBJ1-2; D call uncertain. Germline assignment: CDR1 MNHNY and CDR2 SVGAGI (reference sequence). This CDR3 has 14 residues. V lost 0 bases and J lost 5, with 10 bases in between.

The chain has TRBV19 and TRBJ2-6; D uncertain. Trimming shortened V by 1 base and J by 11 bases, and 12 bases separated the two germline ends. The germline gives CDR1 LNHDA, CDR2 SQIVND (reference sequence). CDR3 length: 14 amino acids. The CDR3 loop reads CASSIVQGVDVLTF. Written as DNA, the CDR3 is TGTGCCAGTAGTATAGTTCAAGGTGTAGACGTCCTGACTTTC. The whole variable domain, filled in from reference TRBV19 and TRBJ2-6, reads DGGITQSPKYLFRKEGQNVTLSCEQNLNHDAMYWYRQDPGQGLRLIYYSQIVNDFQKGDIAEGYSVSREKKESFPLTVTSAQKNPTAFYLCASSIVQGVDVLTFGAGSRLTVL.

This chain connects TRBV5-4 to TRBJ1-1; D not certain. CDR3 size: 13 residues. The germline V gene encodes CDR1 SGHNT and CDR2 YYREEE (reference sequence). V was pared by 5 bases and J by 4 bases, with 12 bases between. The CDR3 spells CASSPAEGTEAFF. Here the CDR3 DNA reads TGTGCCAGCAGTCCCGCGGAGGGCACTGAAGCTTTCTTT.

This clonotype was seen many times. J is TRBJ2-7 and V is TRBV15, with TRBD2 as a possible D gene (6 bases). CDR1 is LNHNV and CDR2 is YYDKDF in the germline V gene (reference sequence). Trimming removed 1 base from V and 4 bases from J, with 11 bases in between. The CDR3 covers 14 residues. DNA of the CDR3: TGTGCCACCAGCAGAGGCGGAGGGGCTTACGAGCAGTACTTC. This encodes CATSRGGGAYEQYF.

Ten or more counts support this clonotype. The V gene is TRBV7-6, the J gene TRBJ2-7, with D possibly TRBD1 on 5 matching bases. The germline V gene has CDR1 SGHVS and CDR2 FNYEAQ. V lost 6 bases and J 7 bases, leaving 19 bases between the germline ends. The CDR3 is 14 residues long. The CDR3 reads CASSPTGPRSEQYF. CDR3 sequence (DNA): TGTGCCAGCAGTCCTACAGGTCCTAGGAGTGAGCAGTACTTC.

Details on this clonotype: Germline and junction disagree at one end, which may indicate a read error. The chain carries TRBV14 and TRBJ2-7, with D perhaps TRBD2 (5 bases). The CDR3 contains 16 residues. Germline V gives CDR1 SGHDN, CDR2 FVKESK. The CDR3 nucleotides read TGTGCCAGCAGCCAAGATACACTGTCGAACACCGGGGAGCTGTACTTC. Amino acids: CASSQDTLSNTGELYF.

This clonotype was counted many times. The V call is TRBV5-1, the J call TRBJ1-1; 10 positions match TRBD1. Germline CDR1 is SGHRS and CDR2 is YFSETQ. V lost 4 bases, J lost 0 bases, and 6 bases stayed unmatched. The CDR3 is 16 amino acids. The CDR3 DNA follows: TGCGCCAGCAGCCGCCGCGGACAGGGGGTGAACACTGAAGCTTTCTTT. This gives the protein CASSRRGQGVNTEAFF.

The sample holds many counts of this clonotype. This rearrangement joins TRBV2 to TRBJ2-2; D uncertain. There are 14 residues in the CDR3. Trimming removed 7 bases at V and 0 bases at J, with 9 bases between. Germline CDR1 is SNHLY and CDR2 is FYNNEI. The chain's CDR3 is CASNKGSNTGELFF. The DNA of the CDR3 is TGTGCCAGCAACAAAGGATCGAACACCGGGGAGCTGTTTTTT.

This clonotype was detected many times. The chain employs TRBV4-1 and TRBJ1-6; no clear D gene. Germline CDR1 MGHRA, CDR2 YSYEKL. This CDR3 comprises 16 residues. V was cut by 6 bases and J by 0 bases, with 12 bases left in between. CDR3 region: CASRKGESSYNSPLHF. The CDR3 region has the DNA TGCGCCAGCAGGAAGGGAGAGAGCTCCTATAATTCACCCCTCCACTTT.

This clonotype was found many times. One junction end disagrees with the germline gene, perhaps due to a read error. The chain combines TRBV14 with TRBJ2-5, with D perhaps TRBD1 (6 bases). The germline V gene encodes CDR1 SGHDN and CDR2 FVKESK. This CDR3 is built from 13 residues. CDR3 sequence reads: CASSQAGVETQYF. CDR3 coding DNA: TGCGCCAGCAGCCAAGCAGGGGTAGAGACCCAGTACTTC.

The chain is built from TRBV7-8 and TRBJ2-5, with 9 bases matching TRBD1. The germline gives CDR1 SGHVS, CDR2 FQNEAQ. The trim removed 5 bases at V and 5 bases at J, leaving 6 bases unmatched. The CDR3 has 14 amino acids. The CDR3 is CASSLGTGMETQYF. CDR3 DNA sequence: TGTGCCAGCAGCCTAGGGACAGGGATGGAGACCCAGTACTTC.

This clonotype was picked up many times. This sequence joins TRBV6-5 and TRBJ1-2, with TRBD1 matching over 7 bases. The CDR3 covers 14 residues. The V and J ends lost 6 bases and 4 bases, in that order; junction bases with no gene match: 8. Per the germline V gene, CDR1 is MNHEY and CDR2 is SVGAGI. The CDR3 sequence: CASRQTGVSYGYTF. CDR3 in DNA: TGTGCCAGCAGACAAACAGGGGTTTCCTATGGCTACACCTTC.

This clonotype was seen at least ten times. The chain uses TRBV7-9 and TRBJ2-5; 7 nucleotides align to TRBD2. There are 15 residues in the CDR3. V lost 4 bases and J lost 3; bases outside the gene matches: 8. Germline V gene data show CDR1 as SEHNR and CDR2 as FQNEAQ (reference sequence). CDR3 bases: TGTGCCAGCAGCTCCCCCCGTGGACTAGAAGAGACCCAGTACTTC. Encoded protein: CASSSPRGLEETQYF.

This clonotype was detected ten times or more. The chain links TRBV4-2 to TRBJ2-5, with D unclear. This CDR3 spans 14 amino acids. Trimming cost V 1 base and J 2 bases, with 8 bases left between them. From germline, CDR1 is LGHNA and CDR2 YNFKEQ. The CDR3 sequence is CASSQGYSQETQYF. The CDR3, as DNA: TGTGCCAGCAGCCAAGGGTACAGTCAAGAGACCCAGTACTTC.

This clonotype appeared many times. The chain has TRBV7-9 and TRBJ2-7; D is unresolved. The CDR3 covers 15 residues. CDR1 SEHNR and CDR2 FQNEAQ come from the germline V gene (reference sequence). Trimming left V 5 bases short and J 2 bases short, with 16 bases between. CDR3 DNA sequence: TGTGCCAGCAGCCCCCAATTAGTGAACCCCTACGAGCAGTACTTC. This encodes CASSPQLVNPYEQYF.

This chain connects TRBV10-3 to TRBJ2-7; TRBD1 matches 7 bases. Trimming removed 3 bases from V and 1 base from J; junction bases left unmatched: 9. The CDR3 covers 16 residues. CDR1 and CDR2 (germline): ENHRY, SYGVKD. CDR3 amino acids: CAISDLELTGSYEQYF. The CDR3 bases are TGTGCCATCAGTGACCTTGAGTTGACAGGGTCCTACGAGCAGTACTTC.

Many counts were recorded for this clonotype. The rearrangement joins TRBV12-3 or TRBV12-4 to TRBJ1-4, with 9 bases fitting TRBD1. V shed 6 bases, J shed 8 bases, and the junction held 7 bases outside the gene matches. The CDR3 has 14 residues. For the CDR3, the DNA is TGTGCCAGCAGGACAGGGGGTTCTGGAGAAAAACTGTTTTTT. Amino acid sequence: CASRTGGSGEKLFF.